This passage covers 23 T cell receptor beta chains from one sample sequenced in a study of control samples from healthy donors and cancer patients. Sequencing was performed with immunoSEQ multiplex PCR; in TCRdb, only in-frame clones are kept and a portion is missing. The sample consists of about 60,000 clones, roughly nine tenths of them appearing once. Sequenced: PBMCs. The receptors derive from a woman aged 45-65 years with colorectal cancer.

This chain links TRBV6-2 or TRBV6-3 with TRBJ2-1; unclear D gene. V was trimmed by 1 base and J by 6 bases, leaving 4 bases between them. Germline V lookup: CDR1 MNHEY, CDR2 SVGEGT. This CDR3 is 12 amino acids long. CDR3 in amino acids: CASSYFSNEQFF. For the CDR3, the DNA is TGTGCCAGCAGTTACTTTTCCAATGAGCAGTTCTTC.

The CDR3: CASSHQVDRVEQYF. DNA of the CDR3: TGTGCCAGCAGCCACCAAGTTGACAGGGTCGAGCAGTACTTC. V is TRBV3-1 (or the pseudogene TRBV3-2) and J is TRBJ2-7; 7 nucleotides line up with TRBD1. Germline V lookup: CDR1 LGHDT, CDR2 YNNKEL (reference sequence). J gave up 6 bases and V 3 bases, and 8 bases lay outside the gene matches. The CDR3 runs 14 residues.

The CDR3 loop reads CSVEGDRDGNTIYF. The DNA for the CDR3 is TGCAGCGTTGAGGGGGACAGGGATGGAAACACCATATATTTT. The chain carries TRBV29-1 and TRBJ1-3; 9 nucleotides line up with TRBD1. Germline CDR1 SQVTM, CDR2 ANQGSEA. Trimming removed 3 bases from V and 3 bases from J; junction bases left unmatched: 3. CDR3 size: 14 residues. Full variable domain (outside the CDR3, taken from reference TRBV29-1 and TRBJ1-3): SAVISQKPSRDICQRGTSLTIQCQVDSQVTMMFWYRQQPGQSLTLIATANQGSEATYESGFVIDKFPISRPNLTFSTLTVSNMSPEDSSIYLCSVEGDRDGNTIYFGEGSWLTVV.

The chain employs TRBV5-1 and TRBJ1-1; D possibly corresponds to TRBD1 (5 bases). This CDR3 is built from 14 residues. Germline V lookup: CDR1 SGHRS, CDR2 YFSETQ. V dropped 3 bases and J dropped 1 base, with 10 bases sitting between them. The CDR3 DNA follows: TGCGCCAGCAGCTCTCTGGGGGGGAACACTGAAGCTTTCTTT. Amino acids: CASSSLGGNTEAFF. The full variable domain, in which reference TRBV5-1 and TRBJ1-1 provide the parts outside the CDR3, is KAGVTQTPRYLIKTRGQQVTLSCSPISGHRSVSWYQQTPGQGLQFLFEYFSETQRNKGNFPGRFSGRQFSNSRSEMNVSTLELGDSALYLCASSSLGGNTEAFFGQGTRLTVV.

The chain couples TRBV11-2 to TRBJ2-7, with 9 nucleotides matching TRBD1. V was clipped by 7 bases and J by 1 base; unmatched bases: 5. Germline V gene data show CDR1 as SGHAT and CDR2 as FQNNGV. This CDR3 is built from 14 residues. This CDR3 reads CASIRDRGSYEQYF. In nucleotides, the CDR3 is TGTGCCAGCATCCGAGACAGGGGGTCCTACGAGCAGTACTTC.

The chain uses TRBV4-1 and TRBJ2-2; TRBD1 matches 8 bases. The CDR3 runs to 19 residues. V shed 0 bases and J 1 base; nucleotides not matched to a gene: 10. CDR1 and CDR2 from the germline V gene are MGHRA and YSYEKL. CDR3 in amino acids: CASSQDWFRGTGNTGELFF. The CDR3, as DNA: TGCGCCAGCAGCCAAGATTGGTTTCGGGGGACAGGGAACACCGGGGAGCTGTTTTTT.

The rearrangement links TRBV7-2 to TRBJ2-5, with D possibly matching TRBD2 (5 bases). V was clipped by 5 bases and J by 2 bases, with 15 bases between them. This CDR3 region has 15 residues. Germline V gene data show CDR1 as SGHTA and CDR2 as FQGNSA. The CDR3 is CASSTSLGRQETQYF. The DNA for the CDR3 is TGTGCCAGCAGCACCTCACTAGGCCGGCAAGAGACCCAGTACTTC.

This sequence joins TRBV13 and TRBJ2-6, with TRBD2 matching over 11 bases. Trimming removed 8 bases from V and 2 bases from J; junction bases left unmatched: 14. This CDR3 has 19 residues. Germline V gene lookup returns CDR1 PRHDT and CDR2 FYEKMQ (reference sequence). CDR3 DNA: TGTGCCAGCGGCAGCTTATCACTAGCGGGAGTCCCTGGGGCCAACGTCCTGACTTTC. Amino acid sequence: CASGSLSLAGVPGANVLTF.

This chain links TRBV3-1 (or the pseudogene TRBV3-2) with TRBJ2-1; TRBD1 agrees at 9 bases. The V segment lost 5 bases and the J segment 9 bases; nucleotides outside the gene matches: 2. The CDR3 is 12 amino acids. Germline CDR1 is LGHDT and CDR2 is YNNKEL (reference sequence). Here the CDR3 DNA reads TGTGCCAGCAGCGGGGACAGGGCTGAGCAGTTCTTC. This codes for CASSGDRAEQFF.

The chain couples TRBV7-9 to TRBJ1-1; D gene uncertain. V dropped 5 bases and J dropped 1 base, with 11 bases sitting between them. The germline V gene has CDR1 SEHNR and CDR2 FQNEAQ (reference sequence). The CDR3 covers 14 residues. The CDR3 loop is CASSPLRGNTEAFF. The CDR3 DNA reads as TGTGCCAGCAGCCCCCTTCGGGGGAACACTGAAGCTTTCTTT.

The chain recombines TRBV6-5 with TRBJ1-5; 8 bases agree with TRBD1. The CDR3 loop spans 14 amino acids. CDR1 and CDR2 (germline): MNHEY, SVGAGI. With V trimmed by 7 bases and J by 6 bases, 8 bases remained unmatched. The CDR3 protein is CASTPSGGSQPQHF. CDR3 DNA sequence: TGTGCCAGCACCCCGTCAGGGGGCAGTCAGCCCCAGCATTTT.

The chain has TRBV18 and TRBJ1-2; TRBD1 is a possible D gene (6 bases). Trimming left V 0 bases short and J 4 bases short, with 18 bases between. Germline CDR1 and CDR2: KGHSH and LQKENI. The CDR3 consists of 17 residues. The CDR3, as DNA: TGTGCCAGCTCACCACCCGTTGACTCACAGGGAGTCTATGGCTACACCTTC. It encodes CASSPPVDSQGVYGYTF.

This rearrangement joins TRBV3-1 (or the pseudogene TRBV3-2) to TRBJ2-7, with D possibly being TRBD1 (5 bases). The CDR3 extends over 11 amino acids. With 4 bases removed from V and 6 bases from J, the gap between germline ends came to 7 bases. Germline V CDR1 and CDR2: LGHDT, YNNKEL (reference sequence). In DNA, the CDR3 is TGTGCCAGCAGCCGAAGGGGCGAGCAGTACTTC. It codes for CASSRRGEQYF.

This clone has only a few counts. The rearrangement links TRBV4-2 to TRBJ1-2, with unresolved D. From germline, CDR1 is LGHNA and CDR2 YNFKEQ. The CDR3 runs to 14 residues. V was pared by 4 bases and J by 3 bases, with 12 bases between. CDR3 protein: CASSLGRRDYGYTF. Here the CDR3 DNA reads TGTGCCAGCAGCCTCGGACGGCGTGACTATGGCTACACCTTC.

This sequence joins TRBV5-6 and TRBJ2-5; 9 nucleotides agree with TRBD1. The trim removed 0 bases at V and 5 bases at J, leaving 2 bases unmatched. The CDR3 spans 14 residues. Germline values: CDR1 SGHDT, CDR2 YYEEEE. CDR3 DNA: TGTGCCAGCAGCTTGGACAGGGGGCGGGAGACCCAGTACTTC. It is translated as CASSLDRGRETQYF.

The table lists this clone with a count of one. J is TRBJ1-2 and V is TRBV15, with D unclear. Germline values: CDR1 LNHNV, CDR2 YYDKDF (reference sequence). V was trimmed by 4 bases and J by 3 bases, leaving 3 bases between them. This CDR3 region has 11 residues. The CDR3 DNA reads TGTGCCACCAGCAATTACTATGGCTACACCTTC. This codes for CATSNYYGYTF. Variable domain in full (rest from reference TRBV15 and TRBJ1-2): DAMVIQNPRYQVTQFGKPVTLSCSQTLNHNVMYWYQQKSSQAPKLLFHYYDKDFNNEADTPDNFQSRRPNTSFCFLDIRSPGLGDTAMYLCATSNYYGYTFGSGTRLTVV.

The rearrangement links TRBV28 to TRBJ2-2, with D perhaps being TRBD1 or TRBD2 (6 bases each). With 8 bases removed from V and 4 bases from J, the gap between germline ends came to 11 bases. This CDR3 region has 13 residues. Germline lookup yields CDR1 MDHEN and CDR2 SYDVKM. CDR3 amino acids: CASQTGATGELFF. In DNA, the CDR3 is TGTGCCAGCCAGACGGGGGCCACCGGGGAGCTGTTTTTT.

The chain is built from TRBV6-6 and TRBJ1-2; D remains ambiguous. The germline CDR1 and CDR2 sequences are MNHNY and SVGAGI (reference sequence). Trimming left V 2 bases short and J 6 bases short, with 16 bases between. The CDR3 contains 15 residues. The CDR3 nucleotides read TGTGCCAGCAGTTACGATCTGGGGAAAGGGAATGGCTACACCTTC. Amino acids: CASSYDLGKGNGYTF.

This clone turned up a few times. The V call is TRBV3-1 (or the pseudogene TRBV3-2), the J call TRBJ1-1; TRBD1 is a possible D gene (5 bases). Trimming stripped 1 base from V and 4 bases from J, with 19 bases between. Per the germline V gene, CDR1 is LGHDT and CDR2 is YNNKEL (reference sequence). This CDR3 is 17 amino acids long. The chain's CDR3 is CASSQGGGSSLITEAFF. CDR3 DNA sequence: TGTGCCAGCAGCCAAGGGGGCGGGTCCTCTCTGATCACTGAAGCTTTCTTT.

CDR3 sequence (DNA): TGCGCCAGCAGCCTGGACGAAAACTATGGCTACACCTTC. Amino acid sequence: CASSLDENYGYTF. The chain uses TRBV5-1 and TRBJ1-2; D gene ambiguous. The V gene's germline CDR1 is SGHRS and CDR2 YFSETQ. Trimming took off 4 bases at V and 2 bases at J, with 9 bases between the two ends. The CDR3 extends over 13 amino acids.

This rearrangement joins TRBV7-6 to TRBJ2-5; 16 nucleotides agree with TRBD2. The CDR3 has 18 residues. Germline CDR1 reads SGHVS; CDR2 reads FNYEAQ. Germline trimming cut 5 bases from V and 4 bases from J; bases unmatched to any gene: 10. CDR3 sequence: CASSLGTSGGAWGETQYF. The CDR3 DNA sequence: TGTGCCAGCAGCCTCGGGACTAGCGGGGGGGCCTGGGGAGAGACCCAGTACTTC.

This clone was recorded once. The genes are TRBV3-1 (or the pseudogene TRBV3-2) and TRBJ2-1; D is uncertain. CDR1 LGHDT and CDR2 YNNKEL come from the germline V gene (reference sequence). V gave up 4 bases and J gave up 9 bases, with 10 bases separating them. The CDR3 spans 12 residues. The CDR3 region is CASSRAGGEQFF. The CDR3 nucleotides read TGTGCCAGCAGCCGGGCAGGTGGTGAGCAGTTCTTC.

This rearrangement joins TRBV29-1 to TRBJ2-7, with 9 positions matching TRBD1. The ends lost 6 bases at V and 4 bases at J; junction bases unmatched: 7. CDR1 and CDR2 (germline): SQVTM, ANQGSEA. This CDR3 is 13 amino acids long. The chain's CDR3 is CSVETGGLYEQYF. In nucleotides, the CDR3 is TGCAGCGTGGAGACAGGGGGTTTATACGAGCAGTACTTC.